These 22 T cell receptor beta chains were sequenced from one sample in a study of blood T cell repertoires in COVID-19. Sequencing was performed with immunoSEQ multiplex PCR; in TCRdb, only in-frame clones are kept and a portion is missing. The table shows 200,000 to 250,000 clones, with around 85% occurring only once. The sample was peripheral blood. Receptors were obtained from a woman in her 30s who had recovered from COVID-19.

The sample holds a few counts of this clone. The rearrangement links TRBV5-4 to TRBJ2-6, with TRBD1 matching 10 bases. CDR3 length: 18 residues. J was trimmed by 2 bases and V by 2 bases; bases with no gene match: 7. CDR1 SGHNT and CDR2 YYREEE come from the germline V gene (reference sequence). In nucleotides, the CDR3 is TGTGCCAGCAGCTTAGGGACAGGGGTCTCTCCTGGGGCCAACGTCCTGACTTTC. Translation gives CASSLGTGVSPGANVLTF.

V and J are TRBV27 and TRBJ2-1; 7 bases line up with TRBD1. V lost 5 bases to trimming and J lost 1 base; unmatched junction nucleotides: 8. The CDR3 has 16 residues. Germline V CDR1 and CDR2: MNHEY, SMNVEV (reference sequence). As DNA, the CDR3 is TGTGCCAGCAGTCCTTATGGACAGGTTTCCTACAATGAGCAGTTCTTC. This sequence encodes CASSPYGQVSYNEQFF.

The chain links TRBV9 to TRBJ2-7; 15 positions match TRBD2. V dropped 3 bases and J dropped 6; count of bases not matched to a gene: 4. The germline CDR1 and CDR2 sequences are SGDLS and YYNGEE. This CDR3 is 15 amino acids long. The CDR3 DNA follows: TGTGCCAGCAGCGCGGGACTAGCGGGGGGCATCGAGCAGTACTTC. Residues: CASSAGLAGGIEQYF. Variable domain in full (rest from reference TRBV9 and TRBJ2-7): DSGVTQTPKHLITATGQRVTLRCSPRSGDLSVYWYQQSLDQGLQFLIQYYNGEERAKGNILERFSAQQFPDLHSELNLSSLELGDSALYFCASSAGLAGGIEQYFGPGTRLTVT.

The chain is built from TRBV4-3 and TRBJ1-1; possible D gene TRBD1, 6 bases. The germline V and J ends were trimmed by 2 bases and 1 base, with 11 bases remaining between them. Germline V gives CDR1 LGHNA, CDR2 YSLEER. CDR3 length: 15 amino acids. The DNA for the CDR3 is TGCGCCAGCAGCCAATTAACAGGGACGAACACTGAAGCTTTCTTT. Amino acid sequence: CASSQLTGTNTEAFF.

This clone was detected a few times. The chain has TRBV15 and TRBJ2-1; TRBD2 aligns across 8 bases. J lost 7 bases, V lost 0 bases, and 5 bases had no gene match. Germline V gene sequence: CDR1 LNHNV, CDR2 YYDKDF (reference sequence). CDR3 length equals 15 residues. CDR3 nucleotides: TGTGCCACCAGCAGAGATCTAGCGGGTTTAAATGAGCAGTTCTTC. It translates to CATSRDLAGLNEQFF.

This sequence joins TRBV7-9 and TRBJ1-1, with TRBD1 matching over 8 bases. The germline gives CDR1 SEHNR, CDR2 FQNEAQ (reference sequence). The CDR3 covers 15 residues. The J segment lost 6 bases and the V segment lost 5 bases, leaving 11 bases of the junction unmatched. The CDR3 DNA reads TGTGCCAGCAGCCCCCTCCCAGGGGGCAGCCCTGAAGCTTTCTTT. Translation gives CASSPLPGGSPEAFF.

This clone is a singleton in its sample. The chain has TRBV19 and TRBJ2-3; possibly TRBD1 for D (7 bases). Germline loops: CDR1 LNHDA, CDR2 SQIVND (reference sequence). This CDR3 contains 16 residues. Deletions cut 3 bases from V and 2 bases from J, with 15 bases between. The CDR3 DNA reads as TGTGCCAGTAGTATCCGGGCAGGGGGGCACACAGATACGCAGTATTTT. It codes for CASSIRAGGHTDTQYF.

The genes are TRBV2 and TRBJ1-1; D gene unclear. The CDR3 contains 13 residues. Trimming stripped 7 bases from V and 1 base from J, with 10 bases between. Germline V gene data show CDR1 as SNHLY and CDR2 as FYNNEI. The CDR3: CASTYGENTEAFF. As DNA, the CDR3 is TGTGCCAGCACCTACGGAGAGAACACTGAAGCTTTCTTT.

The DNA for the CDR3 is TGCGCCAGCAGCCAAGACCCAGCGGGGGGGACCACAGATACGCAGTATTTT. Translated: CASSQDPAGGTTDTQYF. The chain combines TRBV4-1 with TRBJ2-3, with 10 bases aligning to TRBD2. Trimming at V came to 0 bases and at J to 2 bases, leaving 5 bases not matched to a gene. The CDR3 runs to 17 residues. Germline CDR1 is MGHRA and CDR2 is YSYEKL.

V gene TRBV6-4 combines with J gene TRBJ2-7; 7 bases agree with TRBD1. The CDR3 consists of 16 residues. Germline V gene sequence: CDR1 MRHNA, CDR2 SNTAGT. Trimming at V came to 8 bases and at J to 2 bases, leaving 15 bases not matched to a gene. The CDR3: CASGDINGTEAYEQYF. CDR3 DNA sequence: TGTGCCAGCGGCGATATTAACGGGACAGAAGCCTACGAGCAGTACTTC.

The V and J genes are TRBV24-1 and TRBJ2-3, with TRBD1 matching 7 bases. Germline CDR1 reads KGHDR; CDR2 reads SFDVKD. J gave up 6 bases and V 3 bases, and 8 bases lay outside the gene matches. The CDR3 is made up of 15 amino acids. In nucleotides, the CDR3 is TGTGCCACCAGTGATGGATCTCTCAGGGGGGATACGCAGTATTTT. Its protein product is CATSDGSLRGDTQYF.

The genes are TRBV5-6 and TRBJ1-2; D is possibly TRBD1 (6 bases). This CDR3 spans 16 amino acids. V dropped 2 bases and J dropped 6 bases, with 20 bases sitting between them. The germline V gene encodes CDR1 SGHDT and CDR2 YYEEEE. CDR3 residues: CASSFGQGQSPHGYTF. The DNA of the CDR3 is TGTGCCAGCAGCTTTGGCCAAGGACAGTCGCCTCATGGCTACACCTTC.

The gene calls are TRBV7-8 and TRBJ2-3, with D possibly matching TRBD2 (5 bases). The CDR3 is made up of 12 amino acids. Germline loops: CDR1 SGHVS, CDR2 FQNEAQ. The germline V and J ends were trimmed by 5 bases and 5 bases, with 8 bases remaining between them. CDR3 sequence (DNA): TGTGCCAGCAGCCTTGGGAGAGATACGCAGTATTTT. This sequence encodes CASSLGRDTQYF.

This clone was counted between two and nine times. This sequence joins TRBV5-4 and TRBJ2-1; TRBD2 is a possible D gene (6 bases). The germline gives CDR1 SGHNT, CDR2 YYREEE (reference sequence). The CDR3 covers 17 residues. Trimming cost V 10 bases and J 0 bases, with 23 bases left between them. The CDR3 nucleotides are TGTGCCTCCAATGAACTGGGCGGGGTAAGCTCCTACAATGAGCAGTTCTTC. This gives the protein CASNELGGVSSYNEQFF.

The gene calls are TRBV5-1 and TRBJ2-5; 14 nucleotides align to TRBD2. Germline CDR1 is SGHRS and CDR2 is YFSETQ. J was trimmed by 2 bases and V by 1 base; bases with no gene match: 7. The CDR3 runs to 18 residues. In DNA, the CDR3 is TGCGCCAGCAGCTTGCGCGGGACTAGCGGGGGACCACAAGAGACCCAGTACTTC. This sequence encodes CASSLRGTSGGPQETQYF.

The rearrangement uses TRBV11-2 and TRBJ2-2, with a tentative D call TRBD2 (5 bases). Germline CDR1 SGHAT, CDR2 FQNNGV. Between the trimmed V and J ends, which lost 1 base and 3 bases, there was a span of 15 bases. There are 17 residues in the CDR3. This chain's CDR3 is CASSLVRAPLDTGELFF. The CDR3 bases are TGTGCCAGCAGCTTAGTGCGGGCTCCCCTTGACACCGGGGAGCTGTTTTTT.

The chain is built from TRBV2 and TRBJ2-1, with 9 bases fitting TRBD2. Germline V gives CDR1 SNHLY, CDR2 FYNNEI. The V and J ends lost 7 bases and 4 bases, in that order; junction bases with no gene match: 2. The CDR3 is made up of 13 amino acids. CDR3 sequence (DNA): TGTGCCAGCACTAGCGGGGCATACAATGAGCAGTTCTTC. It translates to CASTSGAYNEQFF.

The chain is built from TRBV19 and TRBJ1-3; D perhaps matches TRBD1 (5 bases). The germline V gene has CDR1 LNHDA and CDR2 SQIVND (reference sequence). The CDR3 sequence is 15 residues long. V was clipped by 2 bases and J by 1 base, with 9 bases between them. CDR3 protein: CASSIPQGSGNTIYF. CDR3 in DNA: TGTGCCAGTAGTATACCCCAGGGATCTGGAAACACCATATATTTT.

This clone was recorded once. The chain employs TRBV15 and TRBJ2-5; TRBD2 aligns across 10 bases. Germline CDR1 is LNHNV and CDR2 is YYDKDF (reference sequence). V trimming: 0 bases; J trimming: 5 bases; junction bases outside the gene matches: 12. The CDR3 runs to 18 residues. The CDR3 nucleotides read TGTGCCACCAGCAGAGATTATATGGTACTAGCGGGGCGGGAGACCCAGTACTTC. Residues: CATSRDYMVLAGRETQYF.

The chain is built from TRBV9 and TRBJ2-1, with D tentatively TRBD2 (6 bases). The CDR3 totals 16 residues. Germline V gene lookup returns CDR1 SGDLS and CDR2 YYNGEE. V was clipped by 0 bases and J by 0 bases, with 10 bases between them. CDR3 bases: TGTGCCAGCAGCGTAGAGCAGGGAGGCTCCTACAATGAGCAGTTCTTC. Its protein product is CASSVEQGGSYNEQFF.

The chain employs TRBV5-1 and TRBJ2-1; 8 bases align to TRBD2. The J segment lost 3 bases and the V segment lost 4 bases, leaving 9 bases of the junction unmatched. Germline CDR1 reads SGHRS; CDR2 reads YFSETQ. The CDR3 contains 16 residues. The CDR3 sequence is CASSPIRGGLYNEQFF. DNA for the CDR3: TGCGCCAGCAGCCCTATACGGGGGGGCCTCTACAATGAGCAGTTCTTC.

The V gene is TRBV11-2, the J gene TRBJ2-2, with D possibly being TRBD1 (6 bases). V was clipped by 3 bases and J by 2 bases, with 7 bases between them. CDR3 length: 14 residues. CDR1 and CDR2 (germline): SGHAT, FQNNGV. The CDR3 DNA is TGTGCCAGCAGCTTCAGGGGAAACACCGGGGAGCTGTTTTTT. It translates to CASSFRGNTGELFF. The full variable domain, its missing parts supplied by reference TRBV11-2 and TRBJ2-2, is EAGVAQSPRYKIIEKRQSVAFWCNPISGHATLYWYQQILGQGPKLLIQFQNNGVVDDSQLPKDRFSAERLKGVDSTLKIQPAKLEDSAVYLCASSFRGNTGELFFGEGSRLTVL.